This entry lists 10 T cell receptor beta chains sequenced from one sample in a study of blood T cell repertoires in COVID-19. Sequencing was performed with immunoSEQ multiplex PCR; in TCRdb, only in-frame clones are kept and a portion is missing. The sample records some 100,000 clones, 70% to 90% being singletons. The specimen was peripheral blood. The receptors here all came from a human donor in a cohort sampled during active COVID-19.

This clone was counted between two and nine times. This chain connects TRBV7-9 to TRBJ2-3; 11 bases line up with TRBD1. Trimming removed 3 bases from V and 2 bases from J; junction bases left unmatched: 4. The CDR3 covers 16 residues. CDR1 and CDR2 (germline): SEHNR, FQNEAQ (reference sequence). CDR3 in amino acids: CASSFGQGAHTDTQYF. The CDR3 nucleotides are TGTGCCAGCAGCTTTGGACAGGGGGCCCACACAGATACGCAGTATTTT.

The sample holds one count of this clone. The chain carries TRBV5-1 and TRBJ2-7; 7 nucleotides match TRBD1. V shed 0 bases, J shed 13 bases, and the junction held 7 bases outside the gene matches. The CDR3 is 12 amino acids. Germline CDR1 reads SGHRS; CDR2 reads YFSETQ. The CDR3 DNA reads as TGCGCCAGCAGCTTGGAATTGGACAGGAATTACTTC. It specifies CASSLELDRNYF.

The chain is built from TRBV29-1 and TRBJ2-5; TRBD1 is a possible D gene (5 bases). This CDR3 is built from 12 residues. Germline V gene data show CDR1 as SQVTM and CDR2 as ANQGSEA. The CDR3 DNA follows: TGCATCCCCAGCAGGGCTCAAGAGACCCAGTACTTC. Amino acids: CIPSRAQETQYF.

This CDR3 reads CASSLGGREVNEKLFF. The CDR3 bases are TGCGCCAGCAGCTTGGGAGGGAGGGAGGTGAACGAAAAACTGTTTTTT. This chain links TRBV5-1 with TRBJ1-4, with unresolved D. Germline V CDR1 and CDR2: SGHRS, YFSETQ. V was shortened by 0 bases and J by 8 bases, with 17 bases between the two germline ends. The length of the CDR3 is 16 residues.

CDR3 in amino acids: CASSLAGATNEKLFF. The CDR3 region has the DNA TGTGCCAGCAGCTTAGCCGGTGCAACTAATGAAAAACTGTTTTTT. This chain links TRBV7-9 with TRBJ1-4; D gene uncertain. Looked up from germline, CDR1 is SEHNR and CDR2 is FQNEAQ (reference sequence). Trimming took off 0 bases at V and 0 bases at J, with 5 bases between the two ends. The CDR3 runs 15 residues.

The chain has TRBV2 and TRBJ1-2; D might be TRBD1 (6 bases). V dropped 8 bases and J dropped 8 bases, with 21 bases sitting between them. CDR1 is SNHLY, CDR2 FYNNEI, per germline. There are 14 residues in the CDR3. For the CDR3, the DNA is TGTGCCAGCCCGGAGGAGAACAGGGAAGGCGGCTACACCTTC. It encodes CASPEENREGGYTF.

Written as DNA, the CDR3 is TGTGCCAGTAGTGCCCGTGGAGGGGAGACCCAGTACTTC. Encoded protein: CASSARGGETQYF. The rearrangement links TRBV19 to TRBJ2-5; maybe TRBD2 (6 bases). Germline V gene data show CDR1 as LNHDA and CDR2 as SQIVND (reference sequence). This CDR3 has 13 amino acids. V gave up 5 bases and J gave up 5 bases, with 12 bases separating them.

This rearrangement joins TRBV7-9 to TRBJ2-7, with 10 bases identical to TRBD2. This CDR3 is 16 amino acids long. The germline V gene has CDR1 SEHNR and CDR2 FQNEAQ (reference sequence). The trim removed 6 bases at V and 4 bases at J, leaving 12 bases unmatched. This chain's CDR3 is CASRQKAGGPPYEQYF. The CDR3 region has the DNA TGTGCCAGCAGGCAGAAAGCGGGAGGGCCCCCTTACGAGCAGTACTTC. The entire variable domain, with the rest obtained from reference TRBV7-9 and TRBJ2-7, is as follows: DTGVSQNPRHKITKRGQNVTFRCDPISEHNRLYWYRQTLGQGPEFLTYFQNEAQLEKSRLLSDRFSAERPKGSFSTLEIQRTEQGDSAMYLCASRQKAGGPPYEQYFGPGTRLTVT.

The chain employs TRBV28 and TRBJ2-7, with 7 bases aligning to TRBD2. V lost 6 bases and J lost 2; bases outside the gene matches: 13. The CDR3 totals 16 residues. Germline assignment: CDR1 MDHEN and CDR2 SYDVKM. CDR3 amino acids: CASSPSAGVSPYEQYF. The CDR3 coding sequence is TGTGCCAGCAGCCCCTCGGCGGGAGTAAGCCCCTACGAGCAGTACTTC.

In its sample, this clone was seen once. The rearrangement links TRBV7-9 to TRBJ1-2; 9 nucleotides match TRBD1. Germline CDR1 and CDR2: SEHNR and FQNEAQ (reference sequence). There are 14 residues in the CDR3. The junction had 9 bases not matched to a gene; V was cut back by 5 bases and J by 8 bases. This chain's CDR3 is CASSRDRGWQGYTF. The CDR3 DNA follows: TGTGCCAGCAGCCGAGACAGGGGGTGGCAAGGCTACACCTTC.